These 21 T cell receptor beta chains share one sample of origin, sequenced in a study of monozygotic twins with inflammatory bowel disease. No DNA is given; TCRdb re-called the 5' RACE reads and lists each CDR3 protein once. The clone table shows some 400,000 distinct CDR3 sequences, with the ten largest holding 2% to 2.5%. The sequencing sample was made of blood. The receptor source for this set is a human donor with ulcerative colitis or Crohn's disease, or a healthy co-twin of an affected twin (not recorded which).

The CDR3 sequence: CSAHYARGPRYNEQFF. The chain couples TRBV20-1 to TRBJ2-1; checking the TCRdb D call of TRBD1 is not possible without DNA. In germline, CDR1 is DFQATT, CDR2 SNEGSKA (reference sequence). The CDR3 totals 16 residues.

This chain joins TRBV20-1 and TRBJ1-2; the D gene TCRdb calls, TRBD1, cannot be checked with no DNA. The V gene's germline CDR1 is DFQATT and CDR2 SNEGSKA (reference sequence). The CDR3 is 15 amino acids. Here the CDR3 reads CSAREGWRQFHGYTF.

The chain uses TRBV7-9 and TRBJ2-7; TCRdb returns TRBD2, unconfirmable since there is no DNA. Germline V gene data show CDR1 as SEHNR and CDR2 as FQNEAQ (reference sequence). The CDR3 totals 15 residues. CDR3 protein: CASSFTGLVSYEQYF.

The V call is TRBV2, the J call TRBJ2-7; the TRBD1 assignment by TCRdb is unverifiable without DNA. The CDR3 spans 17 residues. Germline V gives CDR1 SNHLY, CDR2 FYNNEI. This CDR3 reads CASSDFLVRGQGYEQYF.

The rearrangement links TRBV4-2 to TRBJ2-1; TCRdb gives TRBD2 as the D gene, but with no DNA this cannot be confirmed. This CDR3 comprises 18 residues. Germline V gene lookup returns CDR1 LGHNA and CDR2 YNFKEQ. The CDR3 spells CASSPGLAGGSSYNEQFF.

The V call is TRBV6-1, the J call TRBJ2-3; the D call of TRBD1 rests on TCRdb alone, since no DNA is present to check it. The CDR3 has 17 residues. Per the germline V gene, CDR1 is MNHNS and CDR2 is SASEGT. CDR3: CASRRSPYTTSADTQYF.

The chain links TRBV7-9 to TRBJ2-2; no DNA is available, so the TRBD1 call from TCRdb remains unchecked. Germline CDR1 SEHNR, CDR2 FQNEAQ (reference sequence). The CDR3 runs 14 residues. CDR3 sequence reads: CARTGPEGPGELFF. The variable domain in full, with the rest retrieved from reference TRBV7-9 and TRBJ2-2, is DTGVSQNPRHKITKRGQNVTFRCDPISEHNRLYWYRQTLGQGPEFLTYFQNEAQLEKSRLLSDRFSAERPKGSFSTLEIQRTEQGDSAMYLCARTGPEGPGELFFGEGSRLTVL.

The chain joins TRBV7-3 to TRBJ2-7. The CDR3 runs to 14 residues. Germline V gene sequence: CDR1 SGHTA, CDR2 FQGTGA. CDR3 residues: CASSSPNFPFEQYF.

The CDR3 region is CASSLEGNTQYF. This chain links TRBV5-1 with TRBJ2-3. CDR1 is SGHRS, CDR2 YFSETQ, per germline. The CDR3 loop spans 12 amino acids.

The chain is built from TRBV5-1 and TRBJ2-5; TCRdb calls TRBD1, which cannot be checked without DNA. This CDR3 spans 15 amino acids. The germline CDR1 and CDR2 sequences are SGHRS and YFSETQ. The CDR3 protein is CASSPSGTSTETQYF.

The V and J genes are TRBV5-4 and TRBJ2-4; as DNA is missing, the TRBD1 call by TCRdb cannot be tested. There are 15 residues in the CDR3. CDR1 is SGHNT, CDR2 YYREEE, per germline (reference sequence). The CDR3 is CASSTKAGTGDIQYF.

The chain couples TRBV10-3 to TRBJ2-5; the D call from TCRdb, TRBD2, cannot be confirmed without DNA. In germline, CDR1 is ENHRY, CDR2 SYGVKD. This CDR3 contains 13 residues. CDR3 in amino acids: CAISLSRGETQYF.

The rearrangement uses TRBV25-1 and TRBJ1-2; the D call of TRBD1 rests on TCRdb alone, since no DNA is present to check it. CDR1 and CDR2 (germline): MGHDK, SYGVNS. The CDR3 totals 14 residues. The chain's CDR3 is CASSETGPNYGYTF.

The rearrangement joins TRBV7-2 to TRBJ1-2. This CDR3 region has 14 residues. Germline-derived CDR1 and CDR2 are SGHTA and FQGNSA. This CDR3 is CASSLGFSSYGYTF.

The chain combines TRBV11-2 with TRBJ1-2; TCRdb picks TRBD1, but there is no DNA to check that call. The CDR3 has 16 residues. Germline V gene sequence: CDR1 SGHAT, CDR2 FQNNGV. The CDR3 is CASSLGDTRWVYGYTF.

The chain joins TRBV13 to TRBJ1-2; TCRdb picks TRBD1, but there is no DNA to check that call. CDR1 is PRHDT, CDR2 FYEKMQ, per germline (reference sequence). The CDR3 is 14 amino acids. The CDR3 loop reads CASSLRDSDYGYTF.

The chain has TRBV2 and TRBJ1-3; with no DNA, the TCRdb D assignment of TRBD1 cannot be verified. The germline CDR1 and CDR2 sequences are SNHLY and FYNNEI. The CDR3 consists of 13 residues. The CDR3 spells CASKNQGGNTIYF.

This chain joins TRBV3-1 and TRBJ1-1. The CDR3 runs 13 residues. Germline V gene sequence: CDR1 LGHDT, CDR2 YNNKEL (reference sequence). The CDR3 reads CASSQGDYTEAFF.

The chain employs TRBV3-1 and TRBJ2-3; TCRdb designates TRBD2, a call that cannot be tested without DNA. Germline loops: CDR1 LGHDT, CDR2 YNNKEL (reference sequence). The CDR3 has 15 amino acids. CDR3 residues: CASSIRGGGGDTQYF.

The chain uses TRBV4-2 and TRBJ2-2; the TCRdb D gene call, TRBD1, has no DNA to confirm it. The CDR3 has 16 amino acids. Germline assignment: CDR1 LGHNA and CDR2 YNFKEQ. CDR3 sequence reads: CASSQVPGGNTGELFF.

The chain recombines TRBV7-2 with TRBJ1-1; there is no DNA to check the TCRdb D call of TRBD1. The germline gives CDR1 SGHTA, CDR2 FQGNSA. The CDR3 is made up of 14 amino acids. The CDR3 reads CASSFGQMNTEAFF.